This T cell receptor beta chain came from a study of control samples from healthy donors and cancer patients. The V gene's germline CDR1 is SGHTS and CDR2 YDEGEE. The CDR3 has 16 amino acids. The J segment lost 4 bases and the V segment lost 5 bases, leaving 14 bases of the junction unmatched. This table comes from immunoSEQ multiplex PCR, and its TCRdb copy is limited to in-frame clones, with some not included. The sample carries just over 80,000 clones, roughly 93% recorded once. The sequenced sample was blood. The clonotype was recovered from a woman under 30 in good health. V and J are TRBV5-8 and TRBJ1-1, with 7 nucleotides matching TRBD1. This CDR3 is CASREGQRMGFTEAFF. CDR3 DNA: TGTGCCAGCAGGGAGGGACAGAGAATGGGCTTCACTGAAGCTTTCTTT.